A single sample is the source of the 20 T cell receptor beta chains below, sequenced in a study of T cell responses to AZD1222 COVID-19 vaccine. Produced via immunoSEQ multiplex PCR; TCRdb's table is partial and in-frame only. The table has about 190,000 clones, about 94% seen once. Material: peripheral blood, obtained on day 0 of AZD1222 vaccination. Source of these receptors: an adult in good health.

The CDR3 coding sequence is TGTGCCAGCAGCACCCGACAGGGGAGCTCACCCCTCCACTTT. Protein product: CASSTRQGSSPLHF. The chain combines TRBV7-8 with TRBJ1-6, with 8 bases aligning to TRBD1. Germline trimming cut 5 bases from V and 10 bases from J; bases unmatched to any gene: 7. The CDR3 has 14 amino acids. Germline CDR1 and CDR2: SGHVS and FQNEAQ.

The V and J genes are TRBV6-2 or TRBV6-3 and TRBJ1-2; a possible D gene is TRBD1 (6 bases). This CDR3 comprises 14 residues. V lost 4 bases, J lost 7 bases, and 16 bases lay in between. Germline V gives CDR1 MNHEY, CDR2 SVGEGT. The CDR3 DNA reads as TGTGCCAGCAGTTTATCCGGGGGCCCGTCTGGCTACACCTTC. It is translated as CASSLSGGPSGYTF.

The chain combines TRBV19 with TRBJ1-2; TRBD1 agrees at 7 bases. The junction had 10 bases not matched to a gene; V was cut back by 1 base and J by 2 bases. The CDR3 runs 17 residues. In germline, CDR1 is LNHDA, CDR2 SQIVND (reference sequence). The CDR3 nucleotides are TGTGCCAGTAGTATAGGACGGACAGGCGCCGTGAACTATGGCTACACCTTC. This translates into CASSIGRTGAVNYGYTF.

V is TRBV19 and J is TRBJ1-4; D not resolved. CDR3 size: 16 residues. Deletions cut 1 base from V and 3 bases from J, with 12 bases between. The V gene's germline CDR1 is LNHDA and CDR2 SQIVND (reference sequence). The CDR3 is CASSIAGRGSNEKLFF. The CDR3 nucleotides read TGTGCCAGTAGTATAGCCGGCCGGGGTTCTAATGAAAAACTGTTTTTT.

This sequence joins TRBV11-2 and TRBJ1-3; D is ambiguous. The germline V and J ends were trimmed by 2 bases and 7 bases, with 15 bases remaining between them. The V gene's germline CDR1 is SGHAT and CDR2 FQNNGV. This CDR3 spans 15 amino acids. As DNA, the CDR3 is TGTGCCAGCAGCTTAACCGGCCGAGGGTTGAACACCATATATTTT. Amino acids: CASSLTGRGLNTIYF.

CDR3 in DNA: TGTGCCAGCACCCTAGGGGCTAGCGCGGATACGCAGTATTTT. It encodes CASTLGASADTQYF. The chain links TRBV9 to TRBJ2-3; D is possibly TRBD2 (6 bases). Looked up from germline, CDR1 is SGDLS and CDR2 is YYNGEE. V was trimmed by 6 bases and J by 6 bases, leaving 17 bases between them. This CDR3 spans 14 amino acids.

This clone has a single count. This chain connects TRBV27 to TRBJ1-5, with D perhaps matching TRBD1 (5 bases). CDR1 is MNHEY and CDR2 is SMNVEV in the germline V gene (reference sequence). The ends were cut back, 4 bases at V and 2 bases at J, with 6 bases in the middle. CDR3 length: 13 amino acids. The CDR3 DNA sequence: TGTGCCAGCAGTTGGGGACGCAATCAGCCCCAGCATTTT. Protein product: CASSWGRNQPQHF.

J is TRBJ1-2 and V is TRBV6-6; TRBD1 agrees at 7 bases. CDR1 is MNHNY and CDR2 is SVGAGI in the germline V gene (reference sequence). The CDR3 has 15 residues. Trimming at V came to 5 bases and at J to 5 bases, leaving 11 bases not matched to a gene. The CDR3 is CASSQNLDRRYGYTF. Here the CDR3 DNA reads TGTGCCAGCAGTCAGAACTTGGACAGGCGATATGGCTACACCTTC.

The chain uses TRBV12-3 or TRBV12-4 and TRBJ2-7; no definite D call. Trimming removed 5 bases at V and 7 bases at J, with 9 bases between. The CDR3 runs 11 residues. The CDR3 coding sequence is TGTGCCAGCAGTCAGCTCACGGAGCAGTACTTC. As protein: CASSQLTEQYF.

This rearrangement joins TRBV9 to TRBJ2-7; 8 bases are a match to TRBD2. Looked up from germline, CDR1 is SGDLS and CDR2 is YYNGEE. This CDR3 contains 15 residues. Trimming took 4 bases from V and 5 from J; bases not matched to a gene: 11. The CDR3 reads CASSPQAGGSHEQYF. CDR3 in DNA: TGTGCCAGCAGCCCCCAGGCGGGAGGTTCCCACGAGCAGTACTTC.

The chain employs TRBV5-1 and TRBJ2-3, with TRBD1 as a possible D gene (6 bases). This CDR3 spans 15 amino acids. Trimming left V 0 bases short and J 4 bases short, with 12 bases between. Looked up from germline, CDR1 is SGHRS and CDR2 is YFSETQ. Written as DNA, the CDR3 is TGCGCCAGCAGCTTGGGACAGGTGGAACCAGATACGCAGTATTTT. It is translated as CASSLGQVEPDTQYF. The full variable domain, with the rest looked up from reference TRBV5-1 and TRBJ2-3, is KAGVTQTPRYLIKTRGQQVTLSCSPISGHRSVSWYQQTPGQGLQFLFEYFSETQRNKGNFPGRFSGRQFSNSRSEMNVSTLELGDSALYLCASSLGQVEPDTQYFGPGTRLTVL.

This clone was seen more than once but under ten times. The rearrangement uses TRBV15 and TRBJ1-2; 9 bases map to TRBD1. The CDR3 is 14 amino acids. Germline assignment: CDR1 LNHNV and CDR2 YYDKDF (reference sequence). Unmatched junction bases numbered 3, after V lost 7 bases and J lost 0 bases. This CDR3 is CATKWTGANYGYTF. The CDR3 DNA sequence: TGTGCCACCAAGTGGACAGGGGCTAACTATGGCTACACCTTC.

V is TRBV28 and J is TRBJ2-1, with 7 bases matching TRBD1. The J segment lost 7 bases and the V segment lost 4 bases, leaving 10 bases of the junction unmatched. This CDR3 has 15 residues. Germline V gene data show CDR1 as MDHEN and CDR2 as SYDVKM. The CDR3 reads CASSSIGTALNEQFF. The DNA for the CDR3 is TGTGCCAGCAGTTCGATCGGGACAGCACTAAATGAGCAGTTCTTC.

The chain carries TRBV2 and TRBJ2-5, with 15 bases matching TRBD2. Germline V gene data show CDR1 as SNHLY and CDR2 as FYNNEI. The CDR3 length is 15 residues. Trimming removed 7 bases from V and 5 bases from J; junction bases left unmatched: 5. CDR3 protein: CASKGTSGRRETQYF. The CDR3 DNA follows: TGTGCCAGCAAGGGGACTAGCGGGAGGAGGGAGACCCAGTACTTC.

The CDR3 sequence: CAWSHSHEQYF. CDR3 bases: TGTGCCTGGAGTCATAGCCACGAGCAGTACTTC. This chain connects TRBV30 to TRBJ2-7; D not resolved. Germline V gives CDR1 GTSNPN, CDR2 SVGIG (reference sequence). This CDR3 is 11 amino acids long. The V end was cut by 2 bases, the J end by 5 bases, with 7 bases between. The complete variable domain, with remaining parts taken from reference TRBV30 and TRBJ2-7, reads SQTIHQWPATLVQPVGSPLSLECTVEGTSNPNLYWYRQAAGRGLQLLFYSVGIGQISSEVPQNLSASRPQDRQFILSSKKLLLSDSGFYLCAWSHSHEQYFGPGTRLTVT.

The chain joins TRBV7-8 to TRBJ2-7; D is unclear. The CDR3 extends over 11 amino acids. The ends were cut back, 4 bases at V and 2 bases at J, with 3 bases in the middle. In germline, CDR1 is SGHVS, CDR2 FQNEAQ. In DNA form, the CDR3 reads TGTGCCAGCAGCTCTACCTACGAGCAGTACTTC. Protein sequence: CASSSTYEQYF.

The chain carries TRBV29-1 and TRBJ2-7; 7 bases line up with TRBD2. Germline V lookup: CDR1 SQVTM, CDR2 ANQGSEA. V shed 4 bases and J 3 bases; nucleotides not matched to a gene: 15. CDR3 size: 16 residues. Here the CDR3 DNA reads TGCAGCGTTGTCCTTTCCGGGACTAATAGATACTACGAGCAGTACTTC. Translating it yields CSVVLSGTNRYYEQYF.

The V and J genes are TRBV28 and TRBJ2-7, with D tentatively TRBD1 (6 bases). This CDR3 spans 14 amino acids. V shed 7 bases and J shed 6 bases, with 19 bases lying between them. The V gene's germline CDR1 is MDHEN and CDR2 SYDVKM. CDR3 protein: CASTGTLLNGEQYF. The DNA of the CDR3 is TGTGCCAGCACCGGGACACTTCTTAATGGCGAGCAGTACTTC.

V usage is TRBV2 and J usage is TRBJ2-5; TRBD1 matches 7 bases. The V and J ends lost 10 bases and 4 bases, in that order; junction bases with no gene match: 12. Germline V gene sequence: CDR1 SNHLY, CDR2 FYNNEI. This CDR3 region has 14 residues. The CDR3 spells CAIILVGQRETQYF. Here the CDR3 DNA reads TGTGCCATCATCCTAGTGGGACAGAGAGAGACCCAGTACTTC.

V is TRBV5-1 and J is TRBJ2-3; D could derive from TRBD1 or TRBD2 (5 bases each). This CDR3 is 16 amino acids long. The V end lost 3 bases, the J end lost 6 bases, and 20 bases lay between the germline ends. The germline CDR1 and CDR2 sequences are SGHRS and YFSETQ. CDR3 amino acids: CASSSPRDPQPDTQYF. CDR3 nucleotide sequence: TGCGCCAGCAGCTCACCCCGGGACCCACAGCCCGATACGCAGTATTTT.